This T cell receptor beta chain was retrieved from a study of cytomegalovirus exposure and HLA in healthy donors. Findings of the study overall: TCR beta V- and J-gene trimming, according to a later analysis, was linked to a missense DCLRE1C variant. Researchers reported in a later analysis that common viral pathogens appeared linked to several top clusters. In a later analysis, TCR association rates varied by HLA locus: DRB1 most, HLA-C fewest. Compared with the approximately 700-donor mean, an Asian-associated ancestry cluster reportedly had fewer N-insertions, according to a later analysis.

Trimming left V 6 bases short and J 1 base short, with 13 bases between. CDR3 size: 15 residues. CDR1 and CDR2 (germline): MNHEY, SMNVEV (reference sequence). As to this clone: What it binds is unknown.

PCR involved 60 Vbeta and 13 Jbeta primers. Profiling relied on immunoSEQ multiplex PCR, and the TCRdb table lists in-frame clones only, not all of them. The sample shows 130,000 or so clones, roughly four fifths of them seen only once. The receptor's source is a female donor in good health and CMV-seronegative. The specimen was PBMCs. The V call is TRBV27, the J call TRBJ2-1, with a tentative D call TRBD2 (6 bases). This CDR3 reads CASRATRGSYNEQFF. Here the CDR3 DNA reads TGTGCCAGCAGAGCAACCCGGGGGTCCTACAATGAGCAGTTCTTC.